One and the same sample provided the 12 T cell receptor beta chains below, sequenced in a study of cytomegalovirus exposure and HLA in healthy donors. The repertoire was sequenced with immunoSEQ multiplex PCR; TCRdb's copy has only in-frame clones and lacks some. The sample records 95,000 to 150,000 clones, about nine tenths being singletons. The specimen was PBMCs. The origin of the receptors is a woman aged 18-29 years in good health and CMV-seronegative.

There are a few counts of this clone. The chain links TRBV11-3 to TRBJ1-1; tentatively, D is TRBD1 (5 bases). V dropped 5 bases and J dropped 6 bases, with 16 bases sitting between them. The germline gives CDR1 SGHNT, CDR2 YENEEA. The CDR3 extends over 14 amino acids. CDR3 protein: CASSLRGREAEAFF. The CDR3 coding sequence is TGTGCCAGCAGCCTCCGTGGCAGGGAGGCTGAAGCTTTCTTT.

The rearrangement links TRBV9 to TRBJ2-3, with 7 bases fitting TRBD2. CDR1 and CDR2 (germline): SGDLS, YYNGEE. This CDR3 region has 13 residues. V was pared by 7 bases and J by 3 bases, with 5 bases of the junction left unmatched. The CDR3 is CASRRGRTDTQYF. CDR3 nucleotide sequence: TGTGCCAGCCGGCGGGGGAGAACAGATACGCAGTATTTT. Looking up the rest from reference TRBV9 and TRBJ2-3 gives the full variable domain: DSGVTQTPKHLITATGQRVTLRCSPRSGDLSVYWYQQSLDQGLQFLIQYYNGEERAKGNILERFSAQQFPDLHSELNLSSLELGDSALYFCASRRGRTDTQYFGPGTRLTVL.

The V gene is TRBV28, the J gene TRBJ2-1; 9 bases match TRBD1. This CDR3 comprises 17 residues. Germline loops: CDR1 MDHEN, CDR2 SYDVKM. V lost 6 bases, J lost 3 bases, and 12 bases stayed unmatched. The CDR3 is CASSGGPDRGYYNEQFF. CDR3 nucleotide sequence: TGTGCCAGCAGCGGCGGACCGGACAGGGGATACTACAATGAGCAGTTCTTC.

The chain combines TRBV11-2 with TRBJ2-5; possibly TRBD2 for D (6 bases). Germline CDR1 SGHAT, CDR2 FQNNGV. CDR3 size: 15 residues. Trimming removed 5 bases from V and 0 bases from J, with 13 bases in between. CDR3 sequence reads: CASSHIIADQETQYF. In nucleotides, the CDR3 is TGTGCCAGCAGCCACATAATAGCGGACCAAGAGACCCAGTACTTC.

Written as DNA, the CDR3 is TGTGCCATCAGTGACGACCGAGGGGAGACCCAGTACTTC. Protein sequence: CAISDDRGETQYF. This sequence joins TRBV10-3 and TRBJ2-5; tentative D call: TRBD2 (5 bases). This CDR3 is built from 13 residues. V dropped 3 bases and J dropped 5 bases, with 10 bases sitting between them. CDR1 and CDR2 (germline): ENHRY, SYGVKD.

The chain links TRBV5-1 to TRBJ2-5; 9 bases are shared with TRBD2. Germline CDR1 and CDR2: SGHRS and YFSETQ. V lost 0 bases to trimming and J lost 6 bases; unmatched junction nucleotides: 3. The CDR3 is 14 amino acids. CDR3 coding DNA: TGCGCCAGCAGCTTGGCTAGCGGGACGAAGACCCAGTACTTC. Protein product: CASSLASGTKTQYF.

The chain uses TRBV7-8 and TRBJ1-5; 9 positions match TRBD1. After removal of 5 bases from V and 4 bases from J, the junction contained 15 bases not matched to a gene. Germline V gene sequence: CDR1 SGHVS, CDR2 FQNEAQ. There are 18 residues in the CDR3. CDR3 DNA sequence: TGTGCCAGCAGCCACCCCCTAAAAAGACAGGGGGAAAATCAGCCCCAGCATTTT. Protein: CASSHPLKRQGENQPQHF.

The chain has TRBV18 and TRBJ2-5; D is unclear. In germline, CDR1 is KGHSH, CDR2 LQKENI. Trimming cost V 5 bases and J 0 bases, with 4 bases left between them. CDR3 length equals 12 residues. As DNA, the CDR3 is TGTGCCAGCTCATCGTACCAAGAGACCCAGTACTTC. Translated, it gives CASSSYQETQYF.

V gene TRBV5-1 combines with J gene TRBJ2-7, with D perhaps matching TRBD1 (6 bases). The CDR3 contains 15 residues. The germline V gene has CDR1 SGHRS and CDR2 YFSETQ. The V gene lost 4 bases and the J gene lost 3 bases, with 17 bases spanning the gap. DNA for the CDR3: TGCGCCAGCAGCAATTCCGGATCAGGGGACTACGAGCAGTACTTC. This translates into CASSNSGSGDYEQYF.

The chain has TRBV7-9 and TRBJ2-7; D gene unclear. Germline values: CDR1 SEHNR, CDR2 FQNEAQ (reference sequence). The CDR3 consists of 12 residues. V lost 8 bases and J 2 bases, leaving 10 bases between the germline ends. This CDR3 reads CASETHAYEQYF. DNA of the CDR3: TGTGCCAGCGAGACTCATGCCTACGAGCAGTACTTC.

The V call is TRBV2, the J call TRBJ2-1; 10 bases agree with TRBD2. Germline V CDR1 and CDR2: SNHLY, FYNNEI. V dropped 7 bases and J dropped 5; count of bases not matched to a gene: 5. The CDR3 consists of 14 residues. As DNA, the CDR3 is TGTGCCAGCACTTGGACTAGCGGCCACAATGAGCAGTTCTTC. It encodes CASTWTSGHNEQFF.

The chain employs TRBV5-8 and TRBJ2-7; 10 bases fit TRBD2. This CDR3 has 15 residues. Germline-derived CDR1 and CDR2 are SGHTS and YDEGEE. After removal of 0 bases from V and 3 bases from J, the junction contained 3 bases not matched to a gene. Written as DNA, the CDR3 is TGTGCCAGCAGCTTGGCGCCTAGCGGGAGCTACGAGCAGTACTTC. Its translation: CASSLAPSGSYEQYF.